This TCR beta chain came from a study of molecular identifiers for immune sequencing clone quantification. Study-wide findings and caveats: Reports indicate spiked Jurkat TCR RNA from one cell could be found among 1 million or so naive cells.

The CDR3 is made up of 19 amino acids. V was trimmed by 0 bases and J by 4 bases, leaving 25 bases between them. Germline CDR1 and CDR2: LGHNT and FRNRAP. This clonotype was counted between two and nine times. Its antigen is not known. TCRdb reprocessed the PCR reads with MiXCR, giving one entry per CDR3 protein. The table lists about 500,000 distinct CDR3 sequences, 20% to 25% of them singletons. This chain joins TRBV12-5 and TRBJ2-7, with D tentatively TRBD1 (5 bases). The clonotype comes from a human donor in good health. Some libraries in this study had Jurkat cell RNA spiked in. Sequencing was done on a sample of naive CD8+ T cells from blood, with Jurkat cell RNA spiked in. Subset: FACS-sorted CD8+CD4-CCR7+CD45RA+ naive T cells. This CDR3 reads CASGLVRLAQVKKMYEQYF. The CDR3 DNA reads TGTGCTAGTGGTTTGGTACGGTTAGCACAGGTCAAAAAAATGTACGAGCAGTACTTC. The variable domain in full, completed from reference TRBV12-5 and TRBJ2-7, reads DARVTQTPRHKVTEMGQEVTMRCQPILGHNTVFWYRQTMMQGLELLAYFRNRAPLDDSGMPKDRFSAEMPDATLATLKIQPSEPRDSAVYFCASGLVRLAQVKKMYEQYFGPGTRLTVT.